The clone carrying this T cell receptor (beta chain) was observed a few times. This sample was taken from a study of patients and donors after allogeneic stem cell transplantation. TCRdb itself ran the RT-PCR reads through MiXCR, one entry per CDR3 protein. The table includes a few hundred thousand distinct CDR3 sequences, around two fifths detected once. V dropped 4 bases and J dropped 7 bases, with 17 bases sitting between them. The CDR3 sequence is 16 residues long. What was sequenced was blood, either unsorted or a sorted T cell fraction (not recorded which). V and J are TRBV12-3 or TRBV12-4 and TRBJ1-6; D perhaps matches TRBD1 (5 bases). The receptor was derived from a human donor who was either an allogeneic HSCT recipient or a stem cell or donor lymphocyte infusion donor (not recorded which). It is not recorded whose cells these are; they may come from a transplant donor. The CDR3 here is CASSSSRVPLNSPLHF. The CDR3 DNA follows: TGTGCCAGCAGTTCGAGCAGGGTCCCTCTAAATTCACCCCTCCACTTT.